This entry lists 14 T cell receptor beta chains sequenced from one sample in a study of siplizumab effects on memory and regulatory T cells. The protocol was immunoSEQ multiplex PCR, while the TCRdb copy is restricted to in-frame clones and leaves out a portion. Of about 63,000 clones detected, over 65% appear once; the ten largest clones hold 3% to 4%. Sequencing was done on a sample of memory CD4+ T cells sorted from blood. The receptors derive from a human donor in good health.

This clone turned up a few times. This chain joins TRBV27 and TRBJ2-6; D gene uncertain. This CDR3 is 14 amino acids long. The V end was cut by 4 bases, the J end by 0 bases, with 4 bases between. In germline, CDR1 is MNHEY, CDR2 SMNVEV (reference sequence). The CDR3 DNA is TGTGCCAGCAGTTCCATCTCTGGGGCCAACGTCCTGACTTTC. Translating gives CASSSISGANVLTF.

J is TRBJ2-3 and V is TRBV5-1; D not certain. The germline CDR1 and CDR2 sequences are SGHRS and YFSETQ. With 0 bases removed from V and 2 bases from J, the gap between germline ends came to 13 bases. The length of the CDR3 is 16 residues. The CDR3 protein is CASSLESLGYTDTQYF. As DNA, the CDR3 is TGCGCCAGCAGCTTGGAGTCCCTTGGTTACACAGATACGCAGTATTTT.

This chain's CDR3 is CASSDPPSREQYF. CDR3 sequence (DNA): TGTGCCAGCAGCGACCCGCCCTCGAGGGAGCAGTACTTC. V gene TRBV6-5 combines with J gene TRBJ2-7; D is ambiguous. Per the germline V gene, CDR1 is MNHEY and CDR2 is SVGAGI. This CDR3 spans 13 amino acids. Deletions cut 6 bases from V and 7 bases from J, with 16 bases between.

This clone appeared a few times. In the same sample, other DNA sequences code for this CDR3. The genes are TRBV7-9 and TRBJ1-3; D not certain. The germline V and J ends were trimmed by 5 bases and 1 base, with 3 bases remaining between them. Germline V lookup: CDR1 SEHNR, CDR2 FQNEAQ (reference sequence). The CDR3 is 12 residues long. DNA for the CDR3: TGTGCCAGCAGCCCGTCTGGAAACACCATATATTTT. Protein sequence: CASSPSGNTIYF.

V and J are TRBV29-1 and TRBJ2-5, with TRBD1 matching 7 bases. This CDR3 comprises 13 residues. Trimming cost V 4 bases and J 2 bases; bases outside gene matches: 4. Germline V lookup: CDR1 SQVTM, CDR2 ANQGSEA. CDR3 sequence: CSVATGAQETQYF. The CDR3 DNA follows: TGCAGCGTTGCCACAGGGGCACAAGAGACCCAGTACTTC.

The chain joins TRBV4-1 to TRBJ1-3, with D perhaps matching TRBD1 (6 bases). Trimming removed 0 bases at V and 5 bases at J, with 17 bases between. CDR3 length: 17 residues. The germline V gene has CDR1 MGHRA and CDR2 YSYEKL. The CDR3 sequence is CASSQDSGQGLRNTIYF. In nucleotides, the CDR3 is TGCGCCAGCAGCCAAGATTCGGGACAAGGTTTAAGAAACACCATATATTTT.

This chain connects TRBV5-6 to TRBJ2-7, with 7 nucleotides matching TRBD1. V lost 4 bases and J lost 8; bases outside the gene matches: 12. The CDR3 loop spans 14 amino acids. The V gene's germline CDR1 is SGHDT and CDR2 YYEEEE. As DNA, the CDR3 is TGTGCCAGCAGCATCCGAGACAGGGAGAGGAAGCAGTACTTC. It codes for CASSIRDRERKQYF.

V and J are TRBV6-1 and TRBJ1-1, with D unclear. The ends were cut back, 8 bases at V and 6 bases at J, with 13 bases in the middle. The CDR3 has 12 residues. From germline, CDR1 is MNHNS and CDR2 SASEGT. In DNA, the CDR3 is TGTGCCAGCCATCTGACTCGGGCTGAAGCTTTCTTT. Its protein product is CASHLTRAEAFF.

The genes are TRBV18 and TRBJ1-2; D uncertain. Trimming removed 3 bases at V and 5 bases at J, with 13 bases between. The length of the CDR3 is 14 residues. The germline gives CDR1 KGHSH, CDR2 LQKENI. Written as DNA, the CDR3 is TGTGCCAGCTCACCCGGCGAGCTGACGTATGGCTACACCTTC. Amino acid sequence: CASSPGELTYGYTF.

The genes are TRBV29-1 and TRBJ2-3; D gene ambiguous. CDR3 size: 12 residues. Germline CDR1 and CDR2: SQVTM and ANQGSEA. Trimming cost V 6 bases and J 2 bases, with 9 bases left between them. The CDR3 DNA reads TGCAGCGTCCAATACGACACAGATACGCAGTATTTT. Amino acid sequence: CSVQYDTDTQYF.

The chain couples TRBV2 to TRBJ1-5; possible D gene TRBD1, 5 bases. The CDR3 length is 14 residues. The germline gives CDR1 SNHLY, CDR2 FYNNEI. The V gene lost 8 bases and the J gene lost 0 bases, with 11 bases spanning the gap. The CDR3 nucleotides read TGTGCCAGCGGCCCCCAGGGTAGCAATCAGCCCCAGCATTTT. Translated: CASGPQGSNQPQHF.

V is TRBV14 and J is TRBJ2-7; 8 bases agree with TRBD2. CDR3 length: 13 residues. The V segment lost 4 bases and the J segment 5 bases; nucleotides outside the gene matches: 4. Germline-derived CDR1 and CDR2 are SGHDN and FVKESK. The CDR3 reads CASSRGLADEQYF. The CDR3 DNA follows: TGTGCCAGCAGCCGAGGACTAGCCGACGAGCAGTACTTC.

This chain connects TRBV19 to TRBJ1-2; D ambiguous. The CDR3 covers 13 residues. The germline V gene has CDR1 LNHDA and CDR2 SQIVND (reference sequence). The V end was cut by 7 bases, the J end by 0 bases, with 9 bases between. The CDR3 DNA follows: TGTGCCAGTACGGAACTAGCTAACTATGGCTACACCTTC. Translation: CASTELANYGYTF. Combining the CDR3 with reference TRBV19 and TRBJ1-2 gives the whole variable domain DGGITQSPKYLFRKEGQNVTLSCEQNLNHDAMYWYRQDPGQGLRLIYYSQIVNDFQKGDIAEGYSVSREKKESFPLTVTSAQKNPTAFYLCASTELANYGYTFGSGTRLTVV.

V usage is TRBV6-1 and J usage is TRBJ2-4; 7 nucleotides agree with TRBD2. V gave up 0 bases and J gave up 1 base; unmatched junction bases: 0. This CDR3 has 15 residues. Germline V gives CDR1 MNHNS, CDR2 SASEGT. In DNA, the CDR3 is TGTGCCAGCAGTGAAGCGGGGGGGGCCAAAAACATTCAGTACTTC. Translation: CASSEAGGAKNIQYF.